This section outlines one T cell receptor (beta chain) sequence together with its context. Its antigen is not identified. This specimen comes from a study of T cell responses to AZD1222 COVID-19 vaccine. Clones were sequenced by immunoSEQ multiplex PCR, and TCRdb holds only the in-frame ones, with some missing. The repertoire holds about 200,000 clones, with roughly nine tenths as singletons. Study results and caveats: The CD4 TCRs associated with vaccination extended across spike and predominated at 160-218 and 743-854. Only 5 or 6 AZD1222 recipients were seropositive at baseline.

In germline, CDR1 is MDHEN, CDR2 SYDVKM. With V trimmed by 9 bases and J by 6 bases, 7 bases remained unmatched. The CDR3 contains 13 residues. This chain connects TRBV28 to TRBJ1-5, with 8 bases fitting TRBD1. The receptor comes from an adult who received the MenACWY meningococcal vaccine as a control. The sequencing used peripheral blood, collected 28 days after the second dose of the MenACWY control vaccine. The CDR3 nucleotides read TGTGCCAGTCGACAGGGGCGAAGTCAGCCCCAGCATTTT. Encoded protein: CASRQGRSQPQHF.